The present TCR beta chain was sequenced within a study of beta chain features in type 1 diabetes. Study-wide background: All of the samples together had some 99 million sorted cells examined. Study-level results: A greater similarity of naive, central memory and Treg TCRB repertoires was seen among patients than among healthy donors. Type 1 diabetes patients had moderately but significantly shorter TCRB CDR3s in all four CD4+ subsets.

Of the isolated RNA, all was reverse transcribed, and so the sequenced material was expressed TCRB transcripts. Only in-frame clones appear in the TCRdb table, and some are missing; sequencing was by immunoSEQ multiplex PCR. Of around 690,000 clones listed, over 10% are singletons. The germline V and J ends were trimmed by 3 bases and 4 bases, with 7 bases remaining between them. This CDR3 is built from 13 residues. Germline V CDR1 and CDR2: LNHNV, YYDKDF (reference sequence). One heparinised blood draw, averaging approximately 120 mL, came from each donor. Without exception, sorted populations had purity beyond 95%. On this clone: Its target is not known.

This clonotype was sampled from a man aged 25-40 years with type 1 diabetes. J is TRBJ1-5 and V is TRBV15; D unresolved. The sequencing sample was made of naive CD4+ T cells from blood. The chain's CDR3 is CATSRFLNQPQHF. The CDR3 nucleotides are TGTGCCACCAGCAGGTTCTTAAATCAGCCCCAGCATTTT.